What follows are 3 T cell receptor beta chains derived from one specimen sequenced in a study of blood T cell repertoires in COVID-19. Produced via immunoSEQ multiplex PCR; TCRdb's table is partial and in-frame only. The repertoire holds approximately 46,000 clones, with roughly 85% as singletons. The specimen was peripheral blood. Receptors were obtained from a woman aged 70-85 years with acute or convalescent COVID-19.

This chain joins TRBV12-3 or TRBV12-4 and TRBJ2-3, with 7 bases identical to TRBD2. Trimming removed 4 bases from V and 8 bases from J; junction bases left unmatched: 3. The CDR3 covers 12 residues. DNA for the CDR3: TGTGCCAGCAGTTATACGGGGGGTACGCAGTATTTT. This translates into CASSYTGGTQYF.

The CDR3 protein is CASSEGDSSYEQYF. The CDR3, as DNA: TGTGCCAGCAGTGAGGGGGACTCGTCCTACGAGCAGTACTTC. This chain connects TRBV2 to TRBJ2-7, with D perhaps TRBD2 (6 bases). V was pared by 3 bases and J by 1 base, with 10 bases between. The CDR3 is made up of 14 amino acids. Germline CDR1 is SNHLY and CDR2 is FYNNEI.

The rearrangement uses TRBV10-3 and TRBJ1-1, with 9 bases lining up with TRBD1. The ends lost 4 bases at V and 2 bases at J; junction bases unmatched: 5. This CDR3 is built from 15 residues. Germline CDR1 ENHRY, CDR2 SYGVKD. The CDR3 reads CAISGWGQGNTEAFF. The CDR3 DNA reads TGTGCCATCAGTGGCTGGGGACAGGGAAACACTGAAGCTTTCTTT.